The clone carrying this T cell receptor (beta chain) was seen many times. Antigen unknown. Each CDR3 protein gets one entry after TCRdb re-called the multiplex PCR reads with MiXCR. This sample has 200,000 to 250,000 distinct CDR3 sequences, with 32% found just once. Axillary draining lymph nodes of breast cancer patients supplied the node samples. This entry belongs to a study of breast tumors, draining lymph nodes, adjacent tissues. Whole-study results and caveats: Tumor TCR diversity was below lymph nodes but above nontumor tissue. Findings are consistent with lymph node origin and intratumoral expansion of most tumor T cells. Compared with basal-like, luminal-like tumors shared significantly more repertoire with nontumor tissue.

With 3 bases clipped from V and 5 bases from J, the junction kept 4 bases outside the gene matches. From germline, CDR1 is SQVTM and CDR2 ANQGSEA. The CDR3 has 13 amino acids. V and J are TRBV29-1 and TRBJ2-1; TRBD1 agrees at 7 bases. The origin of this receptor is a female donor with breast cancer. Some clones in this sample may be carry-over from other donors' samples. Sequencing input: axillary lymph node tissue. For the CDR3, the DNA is TGCAGCGTTGACAGGGGGATCAACAATGAGCAGTTCTTC. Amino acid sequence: CSVDRGINNEQFF.